Following are 32 T cell receptor beta chains from one sample sequenced in a study of blood T cell repertoires in COVID-19. Only in-frame clones appear in the TCRdb table, and some are missing; sequencing was by immunoSEQ multiplex PCR. The data contain some 300,000 clones, 75% to 90% of them seen just once; the ten biggest clones take up about an eighth. What was sequenced was peripheral blood. The receptor set was obtained from a woman in her 70s with COVID-19, enrolled during active disease.

This clone was picked up a small number of times. This chain connects TRBV7-9 to TRBJ2-7; TRBD1 matches at 7 bases. CDR1 and CDR2 from the germline V gene are SEHNR and FQNEAQ (reference sequence). The CDR3 has 13 residues. After removal of 5 bases from V and 3 bases from J, the junction contained 4 bases not matched to a gene. CDR3 region: CASSRRDSYEQYF. In DNA, the CDR3 is TGTGCCAGCAGCCGTCGGGACAGCTACGAGCAGTACTTC.

There are a few counts of this clone. The V gene is TRBV30, the J gene TRBJ2-7, with 11 bases lining up with TRBD1. In germline, CDR1 is GTSNPN, CDR2 SVGIG (reference sequence). The ends lost 3 bases at V and 8 bases at J; junction bases unmatched: 3. The CDR3 consists of 12 residues. CDR3 amino acids: CAWRDRGRKQYF. CDR3 in DNA: TGTGCCTGGAGGGACAGGGGGCGAAAGCAGTACTTC.

The J gene is TRBJ2-4, the V gene TRBV7-2; tentative D call: TRBD2 (7 bases). This CDR3 comprises 16 residues. Germline-derived CDR1 and CDR2 are SGHTA and FQGNSA. With 5 bases removed from V and 6 bases from J, the gap between germline ends came to 20 bases. CDR3: CASSSLGGGAVNIQYF. The CDR3 DNA reads TGTGCCAGCAGCAGCTTAGGAGGGGGGGCGGTAAACATTCAGTACTTC. The full variable domain, rest sourced from reference TRBV7-2 and TRBJ2-4, is GAGVSQSPSNKVTEKGKDVELRCDPISGHTALYWYRQSLGQGLEFLIYFQGNSAPDKSGLPSDRFSAERTGGSVSTLTIQRTQQEDSAVYLCASSSLGGGAVNIQYFGAGTRLSVL.

This chain joins TRBV28 and TRBJ1-1; possible D gene TRBD1, 5 bases. Looked up from germline, CDR1 is MDHEN and CDR2 is SYDVKM. Deletions cut 7 bases from V and 1 base from J, with 13 bases between. CDR3 length: 14 residues. The CDR3 DNA follows: TGTGCCAGCACCCTAAACCAGGGGAACACTGAAGCTTTCTTT. Translated, it gives CASTLNQGNTEAFF.

This clone was counted a single time. The chain recombines TRBV6-1 with TRBJ1-1; TRBD1 is a possible D gene (5 bases). V was cut by 2 bases and J by 6 bases, with 19 bases left in between. This CDR3 is 16 amino acids long. Germline values: CDR1 MNHNS, CDR2 SASEGT. The CDR3 protein is CASSESPRERGAEAFF. The DNA for the CDR3 is TGTGCCAGCAGTGAAAGCCCCCGGGAGCGAGGGGCTGAAGCTTTCTTT.

The chain employs TRBV2 and TRBJ2-7, with 9 bases that match TRBD2. The V gene end was trimmed by 7 bases and the J gene end by 5 bases; junction bases not matched to a gene: 9. Germline loops: CDR1 SNHLY, CDR2 FYNNEI. The CDR3 has 14 amino acids. The CDR3 sequence is CASKRVAGVNEQYF. For the CDR3, the DNA is TGTGCCAGCAAGCGGGTAGCGGGGGTTAACGAGCAGTACTTC.

The rearrangement links TRBV5-8 to TRBJ2-1; no clear D. The length of the CDR3 is 16 residues. Deletions cut 0 bases from V and 2 bases from J, with 12 bases between. Germline-derived CDR1 and CDR2 are SGHTS and YDEGEE. CDR3 bases: TGTGCCAGCAGCTTGGTTGCAGCCCAGGCCTACAATGAGCAGTTCTTC. Translation: CASSLVAAQAYNEQFF.

This chain connects TRBV19 to TRBJ1-2, with D possibly being TRBD1 (5 bases). The germline V gene has CDR1 LNHDA and CDR2 SQIVND (reference sequence). The CDR3 covers 13 residues. Deletions cut 10 bases from V and 9 bases from J, with 21 bases between. The CDR3 sequence: CATLGGTPLRYTF. CDR3 coding DNA: TGTGCCACCCTTGGAGGGACCCCTTTACGCTACACCTTC.

The V gene is TRBV30, the J gene TRBJ2-1; TRBD2 matches 13 bases. The ends lost 3 bases at V and 9 bases at J; junction bases unmatched: 2. CDR3 size: 13 residues. CDR1 is GTSNPN and CDR2 is SVGIG in the germline V gene (reference sequence). The CDR3 coding sequence is TGTGCCTGGAGACTAGCGGGGGGGAGTGAGCAGTTCTTC. Protein product: CAWRLAGGSEQFF.

The chain combines TRBV7-8 with TRBJ2-1; 13 bases match TRBD2. The CDR3 sequence is 18 residues long. In germline, CDR1 is SGHVS, CDR2 FQNEAQ. Germline trimming cut 11 bases from V and 3 bases from J; bases unmatched to any gene: 16. In DNA form, the CDR3 reads TGTGCCTCCCAAAAAGGGGGGACTAGCGGGGTTTTCTACAATGAGCAGTTCTTC. Its translation is CASQKGGTSGVFYNEQFF.

A remark on this clone: Other DNA sequences within the sample encode an identical CDR3. The gene calls are TRBV29-1 and TRBJ1-1; D perhaps matches TRBD1 (5 bases). CDR1 is SQVTM and CDR2 is ANQGSEA in the germline V gene. This CDR3 comprises 13 residues. Trimming removed 3 bases at V and 0 bases at J, with 8 bases between. The CDR3: CSVEGRMNTEAFF. CDR3 coding DNA: TGCAGCGTTGAGGGGCGGATGAACACTGAAGCTTTCTTT.

The chain is built from TRBV5-5 and TRBJ1-3; D uncertain. From germline, CDR1 is SGHKS and CDR2 YYEKEE (reference sequence). The CDR3 length is 16 residues. The ends were cut back, 2 bases at V and 0 bases at J, with 12 bases in the middle. Here the CDR3 reads CASSFATGSSGNTIYF. The CDR3 bases are TGTGCCAGCAGCTTTGCGACGGGGAGCTCTGGAAACACCATATATTTT.

In DNA, the CDR3 is TGTGCCAGCTCACCAGAAGGGGTATCTGGAAACACCATATATTTT. Translated: CASSPEGVSGNTIYF. The V and J genes are TRBV18 and TRBJ1-3; D is perhaps TRBD1 (5 bases). Per the germline V gene, CDR1 is KGHSH and CDR2 is LQKENI. CDR3 size: 15 residues. The V end was cut by 2 bases, the J end by 1 base, with 9 bases between. Variable domain in full (rest from reference TRBV18 and TRBJ1-3): NAGVMQNPRHLVRRRGQEARLRCSPMKGHSHVYWYRQLPEEGLKFMVYLQKENIIDESGMPKERFSAEFPKEGPSILRIQQVVRGDSAAYFCASSPEGVSGNTIYFGEGSWLTVV.

The V gene is TRBV9, the J gene TRBJ2-3, with 11 bases that match TRBD2. CDR1 and CDR2 from the germline V gene are SGDLS and YYNGEE. V lost 5 bases and J lost 5; bases outside the gene matches: 10. The CDR3 is made up of 16 amino acids. The CDR3 loop reads CASSYTSGGVGDTQYF. The CDR3 nucleotides read TGTGCCAGCAGTTACACTAGCGGGGGCGTGGGAGATACGCAGTATTTT.

The chain has TRBV6-2 or TRBV6-3 and TRBJ2-1; D unresolved. Trimming shortened V by 0 bases and J by 0 bases, and 9 bases separated the two germline ends. Looked up from germline, CDR1 is MNHEY and CDR2 is SVGEGT. The length of the CDR3 is 16 residues. The CDR3 loop is CASSYSGRSSYNEQFF. In nucleotides, the CDR3 is TGTGCCAGCAGTTACTCAGGCCGGAGCTCCTACAATGAGCAGTTCTTC.

V gene TRBV6-2 or TRBV6-3 combines with J gene TRBJ2-1, with 13 positions matching TRBD2. V lost 6 bases, J lost 7 bases, and 9 bases stayed unmatched. Per germline, CDR1 MNHEY and CDR2 SVGEGT. This CDR3 has 16 amino acids. In DNA form, the CDR3 reads TGTGCCAGCAGCTCTACTAGCGGGGGGGCCAGAAATGAGCAGTTCTTC. As protein: CASSSTSGGARNEQFF.

V and J are TRBV5-4 and TRBJ1-3; TRBD1 is a possible D gene (5 bases). Germline V CDR1 and CDR2: SGHNT, YYREEE (reference sequence). The V end lost 3 bases, the J end lost 0 bases, and 19 bases lay between the germline ends. The CDR3 covers 18 residues. The CDR3 nucleotides are TGTGCCAGCAGCTGGGGGGGTGTCAGACAAGACTCTGGAAACACCATATATTTT. It yields the protein CASSWGGVRQDSGNTIYF.

V gene TRBV7-9 combines with J gene TRBJ2-5; no clear D. V lost 3 bases, J lost 1 base, and 9 bases lay in between. The germline gives CDR1 SEHNR, CDR2 FQNEAQ (reference sequence). CDR3 size: 14 residues. For the CDR3, the DNA is TGTGCCAGCAGCTTCAATCGGAGCCAAGAGACCCAGTACTTC. Encoded protein: CASSFNRSQETQYF. Variable domain in full (rest from reference TRBV7-9 and TRBJ2-5): DTGVSQNPRHKITKRGQNVTFRCDPISEHNRLYWYRQTLGQGPEFLTYFQNEAQLEKSRLLSDRFSAERPKGSFSTLEIQRTEQGDSAMYLCASSFNRSQETQYFGPGTRLLVL.

The rearrangement links TRBV12-5 to TRBJ1-2, with D perhaps matching TRBD1 (5 bases). Germline V lookup: CDR1 LGHNT, CDR2 FRNRAP. This CDR3 contains 13 residues. V gave up 5 bases and J gave up 6 bases, with 13 bases separating them. CDR3 amino acids: CASGPGVLDGYTF. In nucleotides, the CDR3 is TGTGCTAGTGGTCCGGGGGTTTTGGATGGCTACACCTTC.

This clone appeared a single time. The chain joins TRBV5-1 to TRBJ1-4; 9 bases agree with TRBD1. Unmatched junction bases numbered 6, after V lost 4 bases and J lost 2 bases. The CDR3 is made up of 16 amino acids. CDR1 is SGHRS, CDR2 YFSETQ, per germline. The CDR3 region has the DNA TGCGCCAGCAGCCTAGGGACAGGGAACACTAATGAAAAACTGTTTTTT. Its translation: CASSLGTGNTNEKLFF.

The V call is TRBV2, the J call TRBJ1-2; 7 nucleotides align to TRBD1. The V gene end was trimmed by 10 bases and the J gene end by 4 bases; junction bases not matched to a gene: 9. Germline CDR1 reads SNHLY; CDR2 reads FYNNEI. There are 13 residues in the CDR3. CDR3 nucleotide sequence: TGTGCCACGAAGACAGGGCCCGGCTATGGCTACACCTTC. Its translation: CATKTGPGYGYTF.

This chain uses TRBV18 with TRBJ1-2; D is unresolved. This CDR3 comprises 16 residues. The germline V gene encodes CDR1 KGHSH and CDR2 LQKENI. Deletions cut 4 bases from V and 0 bases from J, with 15 bases between. CDR3 residues: CASSQFPDGTNYGYTF. The CDR3 coding sequence is TGTGCCAGCTCACAATTCCCAGACGGGACTAACTATGGCTACACCTTC.

The J gene is TRBJ2-3, the V gene TRBV5-1; tentative D call: TRBD2 (6 bases). Germline CDR1 is SGHRS and CDR2 is YFSETQ. The V gene lost 4 bases and the J gene lost 5 bases, with 11 bases spanning the gap. The CDR3 runs 13 residues. The CDR3 region is CASSPSGVDTQYF. DNA for the CDR3: TGCGCCAGCAGCCCCTCGGGGGTAGATACGCAGTATTTT. Variable domain in full (rest from reference TRBV5-1 and TRBJ2-3): KAGVTQTPRYLIKTRGQQVTLSCSPISGHRSVSWYQQTPGQGLQFLFEYFSETQRNKGNFPGRFSGRQFSNSRSEMNVSTLELGDSALYLCASSPSGVDTQYFGPGTRLTVL.

The table lists this clone with a count of one. The chain recombines TRBV27 with TRBJ2-6; D is undetermined. V was trimmed by 3 bases and J by 3 bases, leaving 3 bases between them. CDR3 length equals 13 residues. From germline, CDR1 is MNHEY and CDR2 SMNVEV (reference sequence). Written as DNA, the CDR3 is TGTGCCAGCAGTTTCAATGGGGCCAACGTCCTGACTTTC. Its protein is CASSFNGANVLTF.

The chain links TRBV18 to TRBJ1-4; D is perhaps TRBD1 (5 bases). V dropped 3 bases and J dropped 8 bases, with 25 bases sitting between them. This CDR3 spans 18 amino acids. Germline V gene sequence: CDR1 KGHSH, CDR2 LQKENI. CDR3: CASSPREPGGSFREKLFF. Here the CDR3 DNA reads TGTGCCAGCTCACCTCGGGAGCCCGGGGGAAGTTTTCGGGAAAAACTGTTTTTT.

The chain employs TRBV29-1 and TRBJ2-1; 12 nucleotides match TRBD1. Germline V gives CDR1 SQVTM, CDR2 ANQGSEA. The junction had 4 bases not matched to a gene; V was cut back by 3 bases and J by 7 bases. The CDR3 spans 14 residues. The CDR3 loop reads CSVEGQGAWNEQFF. The CDR3 coding sequence is TGCAGCGTTGAGGGACAGGGGGCATGGAATGAGCAGTTCTTC.

The chain combines TRBV7-2 with TRBJ1-2; D is ambiguous. Germline CDR1 SGHTA, CDR2 FQGNSA. The CDR3 is 15 amino acids. Trimming took off 5 bases at V and 3 bases at J, with 16 bases between the two ends. CDR3 amino acids: CASSERWASHYGYTF. CDR3 nucleotides: TGTGCCAGCAGCGAAAGATGGGCCTCACACTATGGCTACACCTTC.

J is TRBJ1-1 and V is TRBV6-5; TRBD1 matches at 7 bases. Germline assignment: CDR1 MNHEY and CDR2 SVGAGI. V shed 2 bases, J shed 0 bases, and the junction held 0 bases outside the gene matches. The CDR3 extends over 14 amino acids. Written as DNA, the CDR3 is TGTGCCAGCAGTTACGGGACAGTGAACACTGAAGCTTTCTTT. It yields the protein CASSYGTVNTEAFF.

The genes are TRBV5-1 and TRBJ2-7, with a tentative D call TRBD2 (6 bases). CDR3 length: 15 amino acids. Germline CDR1 is SGHRS and CDR2 is YFSETQ. Trimming stripped 0 bases from V and 5 bases from J, with 15 bases between. The CDR3, as DNA: TGCGCCAGCAGCTTGGATTTCGGGGGAAAGGACGAGCAGTACTTC. It yields the protein CASSLDFGGKDEQYF.

The chain carries TRBV12-5 and TRBJ2-1; D remains ambiguous. Germline V gene data show CDR1 as LGHNT and CDR2 as FRNRAP. Trimming shortened V by 0 bases and J by 2 bases, and 5 bases separated the two germline ends. The CDR3 runs 14 residues. CDR3 DNA sequence: TGTGCTAGTGGTTTGGTACTAACCTACAATGAGCAGTTCTTC. Translation gives CASGLVLTYNEQFF.

The chain links TRBV7-9 to TRBJ2-5; 7 bases align to TRBD2. V was clipped by 1 base and J by 4 bases; unmatched bases: 6. CDR1 and CDR2 (germline): SEHNR, FQNEAQ (reference sequence). The CDR3 contains 15 residues. CDR3 loop: CASSLDPGLGETQYF. CDR3 in DNA: TGTGCCAGCAGCTTAGACCCAGGACTAGGAGAGACCCAGTACTTC.

This clone was seen only once. The chain uses TRBV7-2 and TRBJ1-2, with D possibly being TRBD1 (6 bases). The germline CDR1 and CDR2 sequences are SGHTA and FQGNSA. The V end lost 6 bases, the J end lost 4 bases, and 12 bases lay between the germline ends. This CDR3 has 13 residues. CDR3 bases: TGTGCCAGCAGTAGCACAGGGAGCTATGGCTACACCTTC. It is translated as CASSSTGSYGYTF.